The rows below give T cell receptor beta chains drawn from one sample of a study of T cell changes during pregnancy in multiple sclerosis. Sequencing was performed with immunoSEQ multiplex PCR; in TCRdb, only in-frame clones are kept and a portion is missing. The sample has about 73,000 clones; roughly 90% are singletons. The sample was peripheral blood, taken after pregnancy. These receptors all come from a female donor in good health, enrolled as a control in a pregnancy study. CDR3s include the opening cysteine and the closing phenylalanine or tryptophan. D genes are given only for firm matches.

CASRDDSGSQPQHF	TGTGCCAGCAGGGACGACAGTGGATCCCAGCCCCAGCATTTT	TRBJ1-5	.	TRBV2
CASSDTGLGGYTF	TGCGCCAGCAGTGATACAGGATTGGGGGGCTACACCTTC	TRBJ1-2	.	TRBV4-1
CASSPDRGPLYGYTF	TGTGCCAGCAGCCCGGACAGGGGGCCTCTCTATGGCTACACCTTC	TRBJ1-2	TRBD1	TRBV7-2
CASSAQNTEAFF	TGTGCCAGCAGCGCGCAAAACACTGAAGCTTTCTTT	TRBJ1-1	.	TRBV13
CASSFGGMGNEQFF	TGTGCCAGCAGCTTTGGAGGGATGGGCAATGAGCAGTTCTTC	TRBJ2-1	.	TRBV5-6
CASSERGIYGYTF	TGTGCCAGCAGTGAAAGGGGCATCTATGGCTACACCTTC	TRBJ1-2	.	TRBV2
CASTRLAGGPGEQFF	TGTGCCAGCACCCGACTAGCGGGAGGGCCGGGTGAGCAGTTCTTC	TRBJ2-1	TRBD2	TRBV6-6
CASSIRTSGPLNTGELFF	TGTGCCAGCAGCATCCGGACTAGCGGACCTCTCAACACCGGGGAGCTGTTTTTT	TRBJ2-2	TRBD2	TRBV7-8
CASSSWTSGDYEQYF	TGTGCCAGCAGCTCATGGACTAGCGGGGACTACGAGCAGTACTTC	TRBJ2-7	TRBD2	TRBV5-4
CASSFVGRGSSYEQYF	TGTGCCAGCAGCTTCGTAGGAAGGGGGAGCTCCTACGAGCAGTACTTC	TRBJ2-7	.	TRBV7-9